The sequence of this TCR beta chain was determined in a study of radiation and T cells in renal cell carcinoma. Time point specified: blood 4 weeks post-SBRT, at nephrectomy. Treatment here: 15 Gy SBRT to primary tumor, nephrectomy 4 weeks later. Some clones are missing from TCRdb's copy, which holds only in-frame ones; the method was immunoSEQ multiplex PCR. Here the sample spans about 86,000 clones, around four fifths being singletons. This receptor was identified in a middle-aged man with renal cell carcinoma. The sample in question was blood, obtained from a patient whose treatment included radiotherapy and nephrectomy.

Written as DNA, the CDR3 is TGTGCCAATCGACTAACGTCAGGAAACACCATATATTTT. It encodes CANRLTSGNTIYF. The chain has TRBV27 and TRBJ1-3; no definite D call. The length of the CDR3 is 13 residues. V was pared by 10 bases and J by 4 bases, with 14 bases between. CDR1 and CDR2 from the germline V gene are MNHEY and SMNVEV (reference sequence).